These 2 T cell receptor beta chains were all obtained from the same sample, sequenced in a study of T cells after yellow fever vaccination. TCRdb re-called the 5' RACE reads with MiXCR, one entry per CDR3 protein. The table shows 450,000 to 600,000 distinct CDR3 sequences, with less than 20% occurring only once. The starting material was PBMCs, obtained around 5 days after the first yellow fever vaccination. These receptor sequences come from a man in his late teens or twenties who received the YFV17D yellow fever vaccine.

This chain uses TRBV19 with TRBJ1-1, with 7 bases aligning to TRBD1. CDR1 and CDR2 from the germline V gene are LNHDA and SQIVND (reference sequence). The CDR3 spans 14 residues. V dropped 2 bases and J dropped 5; count of bases not matched to a gene: 5. This CDR3 is CASSIMAGGTEAFF. CDR3 nucleotides: TGTGCCAGTAGTATAATGGCAGGGGGAACTGAAGCTTTCTTT.

This rearrangement joins TRBV6-5 to TRBJ1-5; D remains unclear. V was cut by 6 bases and J by 5 bases, with 5 bases left in between. Germline CDR1 reads MNHEY; CDR2 reads SVGAGI. The CDR3 contains 11 residues. The CDR3 nucleotides are TGTGCCAGCAGGCAGTATCAGCCCCAGCATTTT. As protein: CASRQYQPQHF.